These T cell receptor beta chains were read from a single sample in a study of lymphopenia after photon versus proton radiotherapy. Repertoires were generated with immunoSEQ multiplex PCR, while TCRdb's copy carries only in-frame clones and drops some. The data hold 160,000 or so clones, with approximately 90% observed a single time. Sequencing was performed on peripheral blood, taken from a patient treated with photon-based radiotherapy. All receptors come from a man aged 45 to 65 with gastric cancer. Each CDR3 is given without its conserved first and last residue. The D gene is left open where the match is weak. Clone size is stated in some rows and not others, as once, few, many or a class when expanded.

V gene,D gene,clone size,J gene,CDR3 protein
TRBV7-3,NA,NA,TRBJ1-1,ASSWRVGTEAF
TRBV28,NA,NA,TRBJ2-3,ASSWTRFPTDTQY
TRBV7-6,NA,NA,TRBJ2-3,ASSLGRDTDTQY
TRBV30,TRBD2,NA,TRBJ2-2,AWNVREGTGELF
TRBV28,TRBD1,NA,TRBJ2-7,ASSSPQGTIFYEQY
TRBV6-5,TRBD1,NA,TRBJ2-4,ASSDRANIQY
TRBV27,NA,NA,TRBJ1-5,ASSSPLGNQPQH
TRBV5-1,NA,NA,TRBJ2-3,ASSPVAGTDTQY
TRBV2,NA,NA,TRBJ2-5,ASSEDRGDYQETQY
TRBV7-2,TRBD2,NA,TRBJ2-3,ASSFGLAGFTDTQY
TRBV11-2,NA,NA,TRBJ2-1,ASSLGDSYNEQF
TRBV4-1,NA,few,TRBJ1-1,ASSQVGIRGGTEAF
TRBV7-3,NA,NA,TRBJ2-5,ASSLGPGTGPQETQY
TRBV27,TRBD1,NA,TRBJ1-2,ASSTRDRVDGYT
TRBV25-1,NA,NA,TRBJ1-2,ASSGLTGTEFLYGYT